This entry describes one T cell receptor (beta chain). The record originates from a study of blood T cell repertoires in COVID-19. Looking at the study overall: Sources were T cells, B-cell-depleted T cells, or PBMCs; the material itself was cDNA or gDNA.

Germline CDR1 reads LGHDT; CDR2 reads YNNKEL (reference sequence). The CDR3 loop spans 15 amino acids. The V segment lost 0 bases and the J segment 2 bases; nucleotides outside the gene matches: 2. All enrollees were roughly 18 to 89 years old and from 25 or so US areas. TCRdb's table, derived via immunoSEQ multiplex PCR, lists solely in-frame clones and lacks some. The sample lists roughly 500,000 clones, around 87% occurring once. The chain combines TRBV3-1 (or the pseudogene TRBV3-2) with TRBJ1-2; 8 nucleotides align to TRBD1. What was sequenced was PBMCs or T cells enriched from blood (not recorded which). This TCR came from a woman in her forties who had recovered from COVID-19. CDR3 in DNA: TGTGCCAGCAGCCAAGAGGGACAGGAAAACTATGGCTACACCTTC. Its protein product is CASSQEGQENYGYTF.